This TCR beta chain was profiled in a study of lymphopenia after photon versus proton radiotherapy. A note on this clone: Its specificity is not known.

This CDR3 contains 14 residues. V was clipped by 2 bases and J by 8 bases; unmatched bases: 2. CDR1 and CDR2 from the germline V gene are SGDLS and YYNGEE. Regarding the study as a whole: Under photons, naive T cells and diversity fell while effector/memory populations rose.

Clones were sequenced by immunoSEQ multiplex PCR, and TCRdb holds only the in-frame ones, with some missing. The data show over 5,500 clones, with roughly 92% seen just once and approximately 12% held by the top ten. The sequence derives from a man in his sixties with cholangiocarcinoma. The rearrangement links TRBV9 to TRBJ1-6, with 9 bases lining up with TRBD1. Sequenced material: peripheral blood, taken from a patient treated with photon-based radiotherapy. The CDR3: CASSVTGGYSPLHF. CDR3 in DNA: TGTGCCAGCAGCGTGACAGGGGGTTATTCACCCCTCCACTTT.